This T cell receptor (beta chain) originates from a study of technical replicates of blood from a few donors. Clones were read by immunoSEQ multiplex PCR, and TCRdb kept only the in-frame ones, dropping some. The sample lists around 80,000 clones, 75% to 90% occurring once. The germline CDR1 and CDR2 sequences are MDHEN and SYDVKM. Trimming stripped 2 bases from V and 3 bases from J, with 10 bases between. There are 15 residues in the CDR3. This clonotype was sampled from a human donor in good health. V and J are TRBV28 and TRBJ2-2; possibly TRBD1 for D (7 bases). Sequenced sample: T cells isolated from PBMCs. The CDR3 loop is CASSLDREDTGELFF. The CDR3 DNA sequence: TGTGCCAGCAGTTTAGACAGGGAGGACACCGGGGAGCTGTTTTTT.